This is a list of T cell receptor beta chains from one sample in a study of control samples from healthy donors and cancer patients. Here immunoSEQ multiplex PCR was the method, and the copy in TCRdb shows in-frame clones only, minus some. The table has tens of thousands of clones, nearly 90% seen once; the top ten hold 5.5% to 7%. The sequenced sample was blood. These receptors were taken from a man in his fifties or sixties in good health. The conserved cysteine and the conserved F or W are not part of the CDR3 here. The order of the fields is V gene, J gene, CDR3 protein.

V gene: TRBV9; J gene: TRBJ2-3; CDR3 protein: ASSVVTGSTDTQY
V gene: TRBV5-1; J gene: TRBJ1-4; CDR3 protein: ASSLFMGASNEKLF
V gene: TRBV7-2; J gene: TRBJ2-7; CDR3 protein: ASSSDGPYEQY
V gene: TRBV5-1; J gene: TRBJ1-2; CDR3 protein: ASSHPITGYGYT
V gene: TRBV7-8; J gene: TRBJ1-2; CDR3 protein: ASSFRVREGAYGYT
V gene: TRBV5-6; J gene: TRBJ2-6; CDR3 protein: ASSTWGFSGANVLT
V gene: TRBV19; J gene: TRBJ2-6; CDR3 protein: ATLQDSGANVLT
V gene: TRBV5-4; J gene: TRBJ1-1; CDR3 protein: ASSLDRLNTEAF
V gene: TRBV5-1; J gene: TRBJ1-2; CDR3 protein: ASSPGDRAGSAYGYT
V gene: TRBV6-4; J gene: TRBJ1-2; CDR3 protein: ASSDTDSNGYT
V gene: TRBV27; J gene: TRBJ1-2; CDR3 protein: ASSPGDSSRGT
V gene: TRBV6-5; J gene: TRBJ2-7; CDR3 protein: ASSTSPGYEQY
V gene: TRBV7-8; J gene: TRBJ2-1; CDR3 protein: ASSLGGLAGKEQF
V gene: TRBV10-3; J gene: TRBJ1-3; CDR3 protein: AISESLSIPTIY
V gene: TRBV20-1; J gene: TRBJ1-1; CDR3 protein: SARVRKEAF
V gene: TRBV2; J gene: TRBJ1-5; CDR3 protein: ASSDKGGGNQPQH
V gene: TRBV30; J gene: TRBJ1-3; CDR3 protein: ACGPSSGNTIY
V gene: TRBV27; J gene: TRBJ2-1; CDR3 protein: ASSLGGYNEQF
V gene: TRBV5-1; J gene: TRBJ2-7; CDR3 protein: ASSPTGQGIYEQY
V gene: TRBV27; J gene: TRBJ2-7; CDR3 protein: ASSTTTGSYEQY
V gene: TRBV2; J gene: TRBJ2-3; CDR3 protein: ASRAEGASTDTQY
V gene: TRBV5-1; J gene: TRBJ2-7; CDR3 protein: ASSLGDHEQY
V gene: TRBV18; J gene: TRBJ2-7; CDR3 protein: ASSPGQGAHEQY
V gene: TRBV24-1; J gene: TRBJ2-7; CDR3 protein: ATSDSGTPSYEQY
V gene: TRBV3-1/TRBV3-2; J gene: TRBJ2-7; CDR3 protein: ASSQDGDRPTYEQY
V gene: TRBV5-1; J gene: TRBJ1-1; CDR3 protein: ASSRTGNTEAF
V gene: TRBV5-1; J gene: TRBJ2-5; CDR3 protein: ASSFGQSQETQY
V gene: TRBV5-6; J gene: TRBJ2-3; CDR3 protein: ASSLEGPGTDTQY
V gene: TRBV3-1/TRBV3-2; J gene: TRBJ1-4; CDR3 protein: ASSALRKLGANEKLF
V gene: TRBV3-1/TRBV3-2; J gene: TRBJ1-6; CDR3 protein: ASSQGIQGARSSPLH
V gene: TRBV5-1; J gene: TRBJ2-1; CDR3 protein: ASSLVAGANNEQF
V gene: TRBV2; J gene: TRBJ2-3; CDR3 protein: ASSEEQLRDTQY
V gene: TRBV18; J gene: TRBJ2-1; CDR3 protein: ASSPPARVGGNEQF
V gene: TRBV2; J gene: TRBJ1-5; CDR3 protein: ASSDTSNQPQH
V gene: TRBV11-3; J gene: TRBJ2-5; CDR3 protein: ASRETGLQRTQY
V gene: TRBV6-5; J gene: TRBJ1-1; CDR3 protein: ASISARGYTEAF
V gene: TRBV9; J gene: TRBJ1-2; CDR3 protein: ASKGSGYT
V gene: TRBV14; J gene: TRBJ1-1; CDR3 protein: ASSHLTSDAEAF
V gene: TRBV27; J gene: TRBJ1-5; CDR3 protein: ASSKIGQPQH
V gene: TRBV25-1; J gene: TRBJ2-2; CDR3 protein: ASSVSRGLETGELF
V gene: TRBV5-1; J gene: TRBJ2-3; CDR3 protein: ASSSSGGADTQY
V gene: TRBV5-6; J gene: TRBJ1-6; CDR3 protein: ASSLLDRDNSPLH
V gene: TRBV19; J gene: TRBJ2-3; CDR3 protein: ASSIRDRGTQY
V gene: TRBV29-1; J gene: TRBJ2-1; CDR3 protein: SVQGGGVNEQF
V gene: TRBV5-5; J gene: TRBJ2-1; CDR3 protein: ASSLDRPGEQF
V gene: TRBV19; J gene: TRBJ2-7; CDR3 protein: ASSDGRNYEQY
V gene: TRBV6-6; J gene: TRBJ1-2; CDR3 protein: ASTIAWGNYGYT
V gene: TRBV2; J gene: TRBJ1-2; CDR3 protein: ASSEAGRGYT